Sequencing of this TCR beta chain was carried out in a study of monozygotic twins with inflammatory bowel disease. Overall study findings and caveats: Evidence failed to back one strong IBD-linked signal or clonotype.

Each CDR3 protein gets one entry in TCRdb, which reprocessed the 5' RACE reads and gives no DNA. There are about 140,000 distinct CDR3 sequences in the sample, with over 1% held by the top ten. Comments on this clonotype: The target antigen is unknown.

CDR1 and CDR2 from the germline V gene are SGHAT and FQNNGV. The CDR3 sequence is 13 residues long. Material for sequencing was blood. This chain links TRBV11-2 with TRBJ2-5. This sequence originates from a human donor with ulcerative colitis or Crohn's disease, or a healthy co-twin of an affected twin (not recorded which). Here the CDR3 reads CASSTFTVQTQYF.